These 10 T cell receptor beta chains were all obtained from the same sample, sequenced in a study of circulating tumor DNA in untreated peripheral T-cell lymphoma (dated by TCRdb to about 2021). Receptor amplification or capture employed the immunoSEQ multiplex PCR assay. In its TCRdb copy, this immuneACCESS table keeps in-frame sequences only and misses some clones. Where compared with another copy, unresolved V genes explain less than half of these, and the others have no known cause. The sample profile shows 130 or so clones; approximately 86% of them were found once. In total, the top ten clones hold about 10% of the sample. The material sequenced was cell-free DNA from blood serum. All receptors come from a human donor with peripheral T-cell lymphoma.

This clone has only a few counts. This sequence joins TRBV7-9 and TRBJ2-2, with D uncertain. Trimming cost V 6 bases and J 6 bases, with 5 bases left between them. The CDR3 extends over 11 amino acids. The germline V gene has CDR1 SEHNR and CDR2 FQNEAQ (reference sequence). The CDR3 loop is CASSGPGELFF. The CDR3 DNA reads TGTGCCAGCAGTGGGCCCGGGGAGCTGTTTTTT.

With respect to this clone: An end of the junction differs from the germline gene, which may be a read error. For the CDR3, the DNA is TGCAATGCTAATGCCTACGAGCAGTACTTC. Protein: CNANAYEQYF. The chain links TRBV20-1 to TRBJ2-5; D gene uncertain. The J call is in doubt because the DNA end fits TRBJ2-7 better. CDR1 DFQATT and CDR2 SNEGSKA come from the germline V gene (reference sequence). The length of the CDR3 is 10 residues.

This chain links TRBV27 with TRBJ2-7; possibly TRBD2 for D (5 bases). Deletions cut 4 bases from V and 7 bases from J, with 14 bases between. Germline CDR1 is MNHEY and CDR2 is SMNVEV (reference sequence). The CDR3 has 13 amino acids. The CDR3 DNA follows: TGTGCCAGCAGTTCGGACTCCACGGGGGAGCAGTACTTC. This codes for CASSSDSTGEQYF.

The chain recombines TRBV30 with TRBJ1-3; D remains ambiguous. The V end lost 1 base, the J end lost 0 bases, and 10 bases lay between the germline ends. Germline CDR1 reads GTSNPN; CDR2 reads SVGIG (reference sequence). The length of the CDR3 is 15 residues. The CDR3 region has the DNA TGTGCCTGGAGTGCTATCAGCTTCTCTGGAAACACCATATATTTT. Protein sequence: CAWSAISFSGNTIYF.

This sequence joins TRBV6-6 and TRBJ2-7; TRBD1 matches at 9 bases. The germline gives CDR1 MNHNY, CDR2 SVGAGI (reference sequence). This CDR3 is 14 amino acids long. V shed 6 bases and J 1 base; nucleotides not matched to a gene: 4. The CDR3 is CASSVQGASYEQYF. In nucleotides, the CDR3 is TGTGCCAGCAGCGTACAGGGGGCATCCTACGAGCAGTACTTC.

CDR3 DNA: TGTGCCAGCATATCTCTCGGGAGGGCCTACACTGAAGCTTTCTTT. This sequence encodes CASISLGRAYTEAFF. This chain links TRBV6-6 with TRBJ1-1; the D is unclear. Looked up from germline, CDR1 is MNHNY and CDR2 is SVGAGI (reference sequence). V was trimmed by 7 bases and J by 3 bases, leaving 18 bases between them. The CDR3 has 15 amino acids.

This chain joins TRBV30 and TRBJ1-2; unclear D gene. The CDR3 consists of 13 residues. The germline CDR1 and CDR2 sequences are GTSNPN and SVGIG (reference sequence). The ends were cut back, 1 base at V and 0 bases at J, with 6 bases in the middle. The CDR3 DNA sequence: TGTGCCTGGAGTGAAGGGACTAACTATGGCTACACCTTC. Residues: CAWSEGTNYGYTF.

The chain employs TRBV29-1 and TRBJ1-2; D ambiguous. The CDR3 has 13 amino acids. The germline V gene has CDR1 SQVTM and CDR2 ANQGSEA. Deletions cut 5 bases from V and 7 bases from J, with 17 bases between. The CDR3 DNA reads as TGCAGCGTTCGGCGGGCCTTTGGTAGTGGCTACACCTTC. Protein sequence: CSVRRAFGSGYTF.

This clone has only a few counts. The rearrangement links TRBV19 to TRBJ1-1, with D unresolved. This CDR3 is built from 12 residues. CDR1 is LNHDA and CDR2 is SQIVND in the germline V gene (reference sequence). Trimming pared 5 bases from V and 1 base from J, leaving 5 bases between. CDR3 sequence: CASSWWNTEAFF. In DNA, the CDR3 is TGTGCCAGTAGTTGGTGGAACACTGAAGCTTTCTTT.

The genes are TRBV4-1 and TRBJ1-2, with D uncertain. The germline CDR1 and CDR2 sequences are MGHRA and YSYEKL. This CDR3 region has 16 residues. Trimming removed 5 bases at V and 4 bases at J, with 20 bases between. The CDR3 sequence: CASSYMENRKTYGYTF. The CDR3 nucleotides read TGCGCCAGCAGCTATATGGAGAACCGAAAGACCTATGGCTACACCTTC.